This T cell receptor beta chain was identified in a study of T cells after yellow fever vaccination (dated by TCRdb to 2018 to 2020). With regard to the full study: The SMART-Seq v4 Ultra Low Input RNA kit was used to prepare libraries from fractions with low cell numbers. To follow T-cell clones before and after primary and booster YFV17D yellow fever vaccination, bulk TCR alpha and beta repertoires were sequenced over time. Bulk PBMC replicates and cell subsets were isolated from blood drawn at multiple timepoints before and after both primary and secondary immunization. Two healthy male donors, one aged 18 to 29 and one aged 30 to 40 years, were included in the cohort.

The treatment or condition label, read with the paper, signifies: live attenuated yellow fever vaccine strain. A standard Ficoll-Paque protocol was used to isolate PBMCs from peripheral blood. Dynabeads CD4 and CD8 positive selection kits were used to isolate CD4 and CD8 T-cell fractions. RNA was extracted with TriZol from bulk PBMCs, CD4 and CD8 fractions, and dextramer-positive and dextramer-negative fractions. In its sample, this clonotype was seen a few times. The target of this receptor is not known. Base qualities were left out, and no much larger clone turns up one base away. The instrument was an Illumina NovaSeq 6000. Synthesis of TCR cDNA relied on 5'RACE template switching, a step that introduced a universal primer site along with unique molecular identifiers. Priming for cDNA synthesis came from both the TCR alpha and TCR beta constant segments. Libraries were amplified in two PCR steps, with sample barcodes and sequencing adapters added in the second step. Sequencing of libraries was done on Illumina HiSeq 2500 (2x100 bp) or NovaSeq (2x150 bp). Turning to the authors' computational methods: MIGEC handled demultiplexing of reads and collapsing into UMI consensus sequences, while MiXCR performed V(D)J alignment. Clonotypes responding to the vaccine were identified with edgeR on replicate PBMC samples, with the criteria of FDR below 0.01 and a log2 fold change above 5 up to day 15. Each bulk clonotype received a CD4 or CD8 identity based on whether the sequenced CD4 or CD8 repertoire contained that clonotype at higher abundance. In-frame beta chains were kept once TCRdb had trimmed the public reads at Q25 with fastp and called clones with MiXCR. One record per CDR3 amino acid sequence lists the most common genes and DNA. TCRdb assigned the V and J calls; the authors' analysis was not used. The sample profile shows about 340,000 distinct CDR3 sequences; 9.5% to 15% of them were found once. The ten biggest clones cover about 3% of the sample.

V is pruned by 10 bases and J by 6 bases, leaving 9 bases of the junction without a gene match. Sequences LNHDA (CDR1) and SQIVND (CDR2) are obtained from the germline V gene (reference sequence). The CDR3 measures 15 amino acids from cysteine to phenylalanine. Here the CDR3 DNA is all that survives: 45 bases in frame from base 1. Results and caveats for the whole study, not just this receptor: Compared with the primary T-cell response, the secondary T-cell response was weaker but faster, peaking on day 5 rather than day 15. Most clones expanded after primary vaccination (almost 97% of CD4 and about 85% of CD8) were re-detected after the booster, suggesting that broad memory maintenance occurred. Computational filtering was required because FACS-sorted repertoires could contain abundant contaminating clonotypes from the bulk population. A small fraction of clonotypes showed up in both the CD4 and CD8 compartments, probably as a result of convergent recombination. Because the study included only two donors, the extent to which the findings can be generalized is limited.

This sequence uses TRBV19 and TRBJ2-2, with 12 junctional bases fitting TRBD1. The specimen comprised CD4+ T cells sorted from PBMCs, sampled 15 days after the yellow fever booster vaccination. This TCR was sampled from a man in his late teens or twenties who received the YFV17D yellow fever vaccine. The nucleotides read TGTGCCACCAAGCCGGGACAGGGGGCTCCCGGGGAGCTGTTTTTT. The translation is CATKPGQGAPGELFF. The full variable domain, with segments outside the CDR3 supplied by the reference TRBV19 and TRBJ2-2 proteins, appears as DGGITQSPKYLFRKEGQNVTLSCEQNLNHDAMYWYRQDPGQGLRLIYYSQIVNDFQKGDIAEGYSVSREKKESFPLTVTSAQKNPTAFYLCATKPGQGAPGELFFGEGSRLTVL.